The text below deals with one T cell receptor beta chain. This clone occurred once. This clone's antigen is unknown. The sample holds no much larger clone one base away, and base qualities are not on file. Libraries were made using the immunoSEQ multiplex PCR assay. Not all clones reach the TCRdb copy of this immuneACCESS table, which keeps in-frame sequences only. Checked studies attribute under half of the gap to unresolved V genes and leave the rest unexplained. Recorded for this sample are more than 100,000 clones; about nine tenths of them occurred a single time. The ten largest clones capture 7.8% of the sample. The source of the sample is a study of control samples from healthy donors and cancer patients (dated by TCRdb to the early 2020s). The sequencing sample was made of blood. The TCR sequence derives from a woman under 30 in good health.

The DNA is as follows: TGTGCCAGCAGCTTACCGGGGAACACTGAAGCTTTCTTT. Its coded protein is CASSLPGNTEAFF. This receptor chain uses TRBV7-9 and TRBJ1-1; the D gene cannot be resolved reliably. The CDR3, from cysteine to phenylalanine, totals 13 residues. Here the CDR3 DNA is all that survives: 39 bases in frame from base 1. V drops 2 bases and J drops 1 base, leaving 5 bases in between. CDR1 and CDR2 (SEHNR, FQNEAQ) derive from the germline V gene (reference sequence). With the portions outside the CDR3 filled from the reference TRBV7-9 and TRBJ1-1 genes, the complete variable region becomes DTGVSQNPRHKITKRGQNVTFRCDPISEHNRLYWYRQTLGQGPEFLTYFQNEAQLEKSRLLSDRFSAERPKGSFSTLEIQRTEQGDSAMYLCASSLPGNTEAFFGQGTRLTVV.